This TCR beta chain was profiled in a study of human T cells and chemical hapten exposure. Study results and caveats: Clustering by CDR3 similarity yielded significantly more large clusters from expanded TCRs than controls. TCRs exceeding a frequency of 1 in 1000 stayed unchanged under DPC sensitization.

Remarks on this clonotype: Its antigen is not identified.

V was clipped by 6 bases and J by 3 bases; unmatched bases: 5. CDR3 length equals 12 residues. The germline CDR1 and CDR2 sequences are DFQATT and SNEGSKA (reference sequence). The sample's time point: patch test 2, 6 weeks after DPC sensitization. The sample's treatment: therapeutic diphenylcyclopropenone sensitization with weekly scalp DPC. The authors' total RNA extraction used unfractionated whole blood. Within the library, unique molecular identifiers were attached to each individual cDNA molecule. A single record per CDR3 protein comes from TCRdb applying MiXCR to the RACE reads. This table has about 110,000 distinct CDR3 sequences, more than 7% appearing once.

This receptor was obtained from a woman in her 40s with alopecia areata. Some clones in this sample may be carry-over from other donors' samples. This specimen was whole blood, taken in connection with sensitization to the hapten diphenylcyclopropenone (DPC). The chain has TRBV20-1 and TRBJ2-7; 7 nucleotides match TRBD1. CDR3 region: CSARQGVYEQYF. The CDR3 DNA follows: TGCAGTGCGAGACAGGGTGTCTACGAGCAGTACTTC.